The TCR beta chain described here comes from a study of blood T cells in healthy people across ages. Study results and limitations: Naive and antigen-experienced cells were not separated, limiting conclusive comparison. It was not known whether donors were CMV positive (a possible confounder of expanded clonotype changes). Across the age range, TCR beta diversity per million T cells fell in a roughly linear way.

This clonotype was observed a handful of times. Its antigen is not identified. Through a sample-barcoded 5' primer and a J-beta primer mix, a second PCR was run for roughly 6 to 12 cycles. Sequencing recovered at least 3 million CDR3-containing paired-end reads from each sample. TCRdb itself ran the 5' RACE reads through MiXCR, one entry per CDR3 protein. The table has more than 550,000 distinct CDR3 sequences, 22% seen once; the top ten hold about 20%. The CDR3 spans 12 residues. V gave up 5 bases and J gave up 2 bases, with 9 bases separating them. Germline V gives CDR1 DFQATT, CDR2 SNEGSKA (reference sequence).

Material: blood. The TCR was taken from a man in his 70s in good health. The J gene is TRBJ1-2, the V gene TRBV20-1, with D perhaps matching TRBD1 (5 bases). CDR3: CSAFWGNYGYTF. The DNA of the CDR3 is TGCAGTGCTTTTTGGGGGAACTATGGCTACACCTTC.